The rows below give T cell receptor beta chains drawn from one sample of a study of OX40 agonist ivuxolimab in advanced cancers. TCRdb keeps only in-frame clones here, not all; method: immunoSEQ multiplex PCR. The repertoire consists of 75,000 to 95,000 clones, with approximately 88% occurring once and the leading ten covering 9% to 10%. Material: CD4+ or CD8+ T cells sorted from blood, obtained in a trial of the OX40 agonist ivuxolimab. Receptors originate from an adult with an advanced solid tumor such as melanoma, head and neck, liver or kidney cancer. The CDR3 runs from the conserved cysteine through the conserved F or W. Fields, in order: D gene, CDR3 length, V gene, CDR3 protein. The D gene is left open where the match is weak.

D gene: -
CDR3 length: 13
V gene: TRBV19
CDR3 protein: CASSIRGPDTQYF

D gene: -
CDR3 length: 13
V gene: TRBV5-5
CDR3 protein: CASLGGKNTEAFF

D gene: TRBD2
CDR3 length: 18
V gene: TRBV7-2
CDR3 protein: CASSLNRLQRGPSYEQYF

D gene: -
CDR3 length: 14
V gene: TRBV5-6
CDR3 protein: CASSLTGPFYGYTF

D gene: -
CDR3 length: 14
V gene: TRBV6-1
CDR3 protein: CASSAGQSYNEQFF

D gene: TRBD1
CDR3 length: 15
V gene: TRBV28
CDR3 protein: CASSSGQGETYEQYF

D gene: -
CDR3 length: 14
V gene: TRBV18
CDR3 protein: CASSPNGGGEKLFF

D gene: -
CDR3 length: 15
V gene: TRBV19
CDR3 protein: CASSILENERKTQYF

D gene: TRBD1
CDR3 length: 14
V gene: TRBV27
CDR3 protein: CASSTQGAGSPLHF

D gene: TRBD1
CDR3 length: 15
V gene: TRBV10-3
CDR3 protein: CAIRGTGGNTGELFF

D gene: -
CDR3 length: 14
V gene: TRBV5-1
CDR3 protein: CASSPAQSYNEQFF

D gene: TRBD2
CDR3 length: 17
V gene: TRBV19
CDR3 protein: CASSMSSGAGGVYEQYF

D gene: -
CDR3 length: 15
V gene: TRBV6-5
CDR3 protein: CASSYGQGSGNTIYF

D gene: -
CDR3 length: 14
V gene: TRBV5-4
CDR3 protein: CASSLGQAYNEQFF

D gene: -
CDR3 length: 13
V gene: TRBV6-1
CDR3 protein: CASSAQGREKLFF

D gene: TRBD2
CDR3 length: 16
V gene: TRBV11-2
CDR3 protein: CASSPGSGITGDTQYF

D gene: TRBD2
CDR3 length: 15
V gene: TRBV7-2
CDR3 protein: CASSSQRGGPYEQYF

D gene: -
CDR3 length: 15
V gene: TRBV13
CDR3 protein: CASSRYREGLLEQYF

D gene: -
CDR3 length: 15
V gene: TRBV6-1
CDR3 protein: CASSFDLSSYNEQFF

D gene: -
CDR3 length: 15
V gene: TRBV7-3
CDR3 protein: CASSFQGGAYNEQFF

D gene: TRBD1
CDR3 length: 17
V gene: TRBV7-6
CDR3 protein: CASSLEFRGTGANVLTF

D gene: TRBD2
CDR3 length: 17
V gene: TRBV4-2
CDR3 protein: CASSQGTSGSSTGELFF